One and the same sample provided the 27 T cell receptor beta chains below, sequenced in a study of CD8+ T cells in alopecia areata. Investigators isolated RNA and reverse transcribed it into cDNA to act as the sequencing template. Assay used: immunoSEQ multiplex PCR; TCRdb lists only in-frame clones, some missing. In the table there are about 190,000 clones, around 56% of which are singletons. Treatment defined: oral pan-JAK inhibitor, 5-10 mg twice daily. The sequencing here drew on CD4+ T cells sorted from blood, taken at week 4, from a patient treated with tofacitinib. These receptors were obtained from a human donor with alopecia areata.

A word on this clone: Other nucleotide sequences from this sample produce the same CDR3. CDR3 residues: CASSLGGHNEQFF. In DNA, the CDR3 is TGCGCCAGCAGTCTTGGGGGTCACAATGAGCAGTTCTTC. This chain links TRBV5-1 with TRBJ2-1; D may match TRBD1 or TRBD2 (5 bases each). Germline CDR1 is SGHRS and CDR2 is YFSETQ. V was pared by 5 bases and J by 5 bases, with 11 bases between. CDR3 length: 13 residues.

The chain joins TRBV30 to TRBJ1-1; TRBD1 is a possible D gene (6 bases). The CDR3 spans 15 residues. Between the trimmed V and J ends, which lost 0 bases and 2 bases, there was a span of 13 bases. Germline CDR1 is GTSNPN and CDR2 is SVGIG (reference sequence). The CDR3 nucleotides read TGTGCCTGGAGTGTAAAATGGACAGTTAACACTGAAGCTTTCTTT. Its protein product is CAWSVKWTVNTEAFF. The variable domain in full, with the rest retrieved from reference TRBV30 and TRBJ1-1, is SQTIHQWPATLVQPVGSPLSLECTVEGTSNPNLYWYRQAAGRGLQLLFYSVGIGQISSEVPQNLSASRPQDRQFILSSKKLLLSDSGFYLCAWSVKWTVNTEAFFGQGTRLTVV.

The chain is built from TRBV7-3 and TRBJ1-2; 7 bases line up with TRBD1. Germline trimming cut 5 bases from V and 4 bases from J; bases unmatched to any gene: 4. The V gene's germline CDR1 is SGHTA and CDR2 FQGTGA. This CDR3 comprises 13 residues. In DNA form, the CDR3 reads TGTGCCAGCAGCGTTGACAGGGTCTATGGCTACACCTTC. This codes for CASSVDRVYGYTF.

This clone was seen only a few times. The chain is built from TRBV4-1 and TRBJ2-3; D uncertain. This CDR3 region has 16 residues. V dropped 0 bases and J dropped 3 bases, with 13 bases sitting between them. The germline V gene has CDR1 MGHRA and CDR2 YSYEKL. CDR3 sequence reads: CASSQDWLVGTDTQYF. CDR3 in DNA: TGCGCCAGCAGCCAAGATTGGTTGGTCGGGACAGATACGCAGTATTTT.

This clone appeared a few times. The same CDR3 arises from other DNA sequences in this sample as well. The rearrangement joins TRBV27 to TRBJ2-1, with TRBD2 matching 7 bases. The V segment lost 6 bases and the J segment 0 bases; nucleotides outside the gene matches: 5. Germline assignment: CDR1 MNHEY and CDR2 SMNVEV (reference sequence). CDR3 length: 15 amino acids. CDR3 residues: CASRLGGSSYNEQFF. The CDR3 DNA is TGTGCCAGCAGGCTGGGAGGGAGCTCCTACAATGAGCAGTTCTTC.

This chain joins TRBV5-1 and TRBJ1-2, with 7 bases that match TRBD1. The CDR3 sequence is 16 residues long. V was pared by 3 bases and J by 7 bases, with 15 bases of the junction left unmatched. Germline V gives CDR1 SGHRS, CDR2 YFSETQ. The CDR3 sequence is CASSSSGTASDRGYTF. CDR3 sequence (DNA): TGCGCCAGCAGCTCGTCCGGGACAGCCTCAGATCGTGGCTACACCTTC.

This CDR3 reads CSVHNRGGEQFF. Written as DNA, the CDR3 is TGCAGCGTGCACAACAGGGGGGGTGAGCAGTTCTTC. V is TRBV29-1 and J is TRBJ2-1, with D possibly TRBD1 on 8 matching bases. The CDR3 runs 12 residues. V dropped 6 bases and J dropped 9 bases, with 15 bases sitting between them. CDR1 is SQVTM and CDR2 is ANQGSEA in the germline V gene.

This clone was seen more than once but under ten times. CDR3 protein: CASGLAGRYEQYF. The CDR3 nucleotides read TGTGCCAGCGGACTAGCGGGGAGATACGAGCAGTACTTC. V is TRBV6-5 and J is TRBJ2-7; 12 nucleotides agree with TRBD2. V was clipped by 8 bases and J by 4 bases; unmatched bases: 3. In germline, CDR1 is MNHEY, CDR2 SVGAGI. CDR3 length: 13 residues.

The chain couples TRBV14 to TRBJ2-1; D gene uncertain. The CDR3 is 11 residues long. Germline CDR1 reads SGHDN; CDR2 reads FVKESK. V was shortened by 1 base and J by 9 bases, with 4 bases between the two germline ends. Written as DNA, the CDR3 is TGTGCCAGCAGCCAAGTGTCTGAGCAGTTCTTC. Its protein is CASSQVSEQFF. Drawing the rest from reference TRBV14 and TRBJ2-1, the complete variable domain is EAGVTQFPSHSVIEKGQTVTLRCDPISGHDNLYWYRRVMGKEIKFLLHFVKESKQDESGMPNNRFLAERTGGTYSTLKVQPAELEDSGVYFCASSQVSEQFFGPGTRLTVL.

This clone was seen more than once but under ten times. The chain combines TRBV29-1 with TRBJ2-3; TRBD1 agrees at 8 bases. Germline V gene sequence: CDR1 SQVTM, CDR2 ANQGSEA. The trim removed 5 bases at V and 11 bases at J, leaving 6 bases unmatched. CDR3 size: 11 residues. This CDR3 reads CSVSTDRGQYF. The DNA for the CDR3 is TGCAGCGTTTCGACTGACAGGGGGCAGTATTTT.

This rearrangement joins TRBV5-1 to TRBJ2-7; D not resolved. The length of the CDR3 is 15 residues. The germline V gene encodes CDR1 SGHRS and CDR2 YFSETQ. The V gene lost 0 bases and the J gene lost 0 bases, with 10 bases spanning the gap. As DNA, the CDR3 is TGCGCCAGCAGCTTGGGTGGGAAGAGCTCCTACGAGCAGTACTTC. It specifies CASSLGGKSSYEQYF.

This clone was detected a few times. The chain has TRBV28 and TRBJ2-7, with 7 nucleotides matching TRBD1. In germline, CDR1 is MDHEN, CDR2 SYDVKM. J was trimmed by 3 bases and V by 4 bases; bases with no gene match: 9. The CDR3 is 15 amino acids. Written as DNA, the CDR3 is TGTGCCAGCAGTTCGTCGACAGGGTTAATCTACGAGCAGTACTTC. Translating it yields CASSSSTGLIYEQYF.

The V call is TRBV15, the J call TRBJ2-3; 9 nucleotides agree with TRBD1. Germline CDR1 LNHNV, CDR2 YYDKDF (reference sequence). The CDR3 totals 15 residues. V lost 7 bases to trimming and J lost 1 base; unmatched junction nucleotides: 6. The DNA of the CDR3 is TGTGCCACCAACAAGGACAGGGGTCGCACAGATACGCAGTATTTT. Translation gives CATNKDRGRTDTQYF.

As to this clone: Other DNA sequences in the same sample also yield this CDR3. The chain has TRBV30 and TRBJ2-4; D not resolved. V was clipped by 0 bases and J by 0 bases, with 6 bases between them. Germline V CDR1 and CDR2: GTSNPN, SVGIG (reference sequence). This CDR3 comprises 14 residues. The DNA for the CDR3 is TGTGCCTGGAGTGTACGTCTAGCCAAAAACATTCAGTACTTC. Protein product: CAWSVRLAKNIQYF.

The chain carries TRBV29-1 and TRBJ2-1; no clear D gene. Trimming cost V 0 bases and J 12 bases, with 9 bases left between them. This CDR3 has 11 residues. CDR1 is SQVTM, CDR2 ANQGSEA, per germline. The CDR3 region is CSVEEGGPQFF. DNA for the CDR3: TGCAGCGTTGAAGAAGGTGGGCCGCAGTTCTTC.

This clone was observed a handful of times. The chain links TRBV4-1 to TRBJ2-7, with 14 bases fitting TRBD2. Germline V lookup: CDR1 MGHRA, CDR2 YSYEKL. The CDR3 has 16 residues. J lost 5 bases, V lost 4 bases, and 7 bases had no gene match. The CDR3 DNA is TGCGCCAGCAGCCTGGGGACTAGCGGGAGTCTGAACGAGCAGTACTTC. Its translation is CASSLGTSGSLNEQYF.

This clone was detected a few times. The chain recombines TRBV29-1 with TRBJ2-7; 7 bases agree with TRBD1. The V and J ends lost 3 bases and 0 bases, in that order; junction bases with no gene match: 14. Germline CDR1 and CDR2: SQVTM and ANQGSEA. The length of the CDR3 is 17 residues. The CDR3 sequence is CSVEERVEQGFSYEQYF. CDR3 sequence (DNA): TGCAGCGTTGAGGAACGCGTGGAACAGGGGTTCTCCTACGAGCAGTACTTC.

The rearrangement uses TRBV30 and TRBJ1-4, with D perhaps TRBD1 (6 bases). Looked up from germline, CDR1 is GTSNPN and CDR2 is SVGIG (reference sequence). The CDR3 spans 14 residues. V shed 6 bases and J shed 5 bases, with 16 bases lying between them. The DNA of the CDR3 is TGTGCCTGTTACACCCAGGGGATAAATGAAAAACTGTTTTTT. This codes for CACYTQGINEKLFF.

This clone was seen just once. The genes are TRBV2 and TRBJ2-7; D call uncertain. The CDR3 length is 12 residues. In germline, CDR1 is SNHLY, CDR2 FYNNEI. V was cut by 4 bases and J by 5 bases, with 9 bases left in between. The DNA of the CDR3 is TGTGCCAGCAGTGGCGGTAGCCACGAGCAGTACTTC. Encoded protein: CASSGGSHEQYF.

The V and J genes are TRBV4-1 and TRBJ2-5, with a tentative D call TRBD1 (5 bases). V lost 0 bases, J lost 6 bases, and 17 bases lay in between. The CDR3 length is 16 residues. Germline V gene sequence: CDR1 MGHRA, CDR2 YSYEKL. In DNA form, the CDR3 reads TGCGCCAGCAGCCAAGATATCTATAGCAGGGCGCAGACCCAGTACTTC. Residues: CASSQDIYSRAQTQYF.

V is TRBV29-1 and J is TRBJ1-4; D gene unclear. V was shortened by 6 bases and J by 4 bases, with 6 bases between the two germline ends. There are 11 residues in the CDR3. Germline CDR1 and CDR2: SQVTM and ANQGSEA. Written as DNA, the CDR3 is TGCAGCGTCGCTGATAATGAAAAACTGTTTTTT. Translated: CSVADNEKLFF.

This clone occurred a few times. The chain couples TRBV6-1 to TRBJ2-1; 9 bases match TRBD2. V was clipped by 6 bases and J by 9 bases; unmatched bases: 9. Germline V gene lookup returns CDR1 MNHNS and CDR2 SASEGT. The CDR3 spans 14 residues. This chain's CDR3 is CASRTGTSIIEQFF. The CDR3 coding sequence is TGTGCCAGCAGGACAGGGACTAGCATAATTGAGCAGTTCTTC.

The chain carries TRBV29-1 and TRBJ1-5, with 9 positions matching TRBD1. V lost 7 bases and J lost 4; bases outside the gene matches: 5. This CDR3 is 13 amino acids long. Germline V CDR1 and CDR2: SQVTM, ANQGSEA. CDR3 in amino acids: CSARDRANQPQHF. The CDR3 bases are TGCAGCGCCCGGGACAGGGCTAATCAGCCCCAGCATTTT.

This clone was seen more than once but under ten times. V gene TRBV4-2 combines with J gene TRBJ2-1; D is ambiguous. Germline lookup yields CDR1 LGHNA and CDR2 YNFKEQ. Deletions cut 0 bases from V and 6 bases from J, with 9 bases between. This CDR3 comprises 14 residues. CDR3 DNA: TGTGCCAGCAGCCAAGATGGAGATGGCAATGAGCAGTTCTTC. It is translated as CASSQDGDGNEQFF.

This chain links TRBV5-1 with TRBJ1-1, with D unclear. Germline V gives CDR1 SGHRS, CDR2 YFSETQ. This CDR3 region has 13 residues. Trimming stripped 2 bases from V and 1 base from J, with 6 bases between. CDR3 loop: CASSFGKNTEAFF. CDR3 nucleotide sequence: TGCGCCAGCAGCTTCGGCAAGAACACTGAAGCTTTCTTT.

This clone was counted between two and nine times. CDR3 nucleotide sequence: TGTGCCTGGACCCGGGGACAGTACAATCAGCCCCAGCATTTT. Its protein product is CAWTRGQYNQPQHF. This chain joins TRBV30 and TRBJ1-5; TRBD1 aligns across 7 bases. CDR1 is GTSNPN and CDR2 is SVGIG in the germline V gene (reference sequence). V lost 4 bases, J lost 3 bases, and 6 bases stayed unmatched. The CDR3 spans 14 residues.

The chain uses TRBV15 and TRBJ2-7; the D gene could be TRBD1 or TRBD2 (7 bases each). The CDR3 contains 16 residues. CDR1 is LNHNV, CDR2 YYDKDF, per germline (reference sequence). Trimming cost V 1 base and J 9 bases, with 22 bases left between them. CDR3 loop: CATSRATGTAGRGQYF. As DNA, the CDR3 is TGTGCCACCAGCAGAGCTACGGGGACAGCGGGAAGGGGGCAGTACTTC.